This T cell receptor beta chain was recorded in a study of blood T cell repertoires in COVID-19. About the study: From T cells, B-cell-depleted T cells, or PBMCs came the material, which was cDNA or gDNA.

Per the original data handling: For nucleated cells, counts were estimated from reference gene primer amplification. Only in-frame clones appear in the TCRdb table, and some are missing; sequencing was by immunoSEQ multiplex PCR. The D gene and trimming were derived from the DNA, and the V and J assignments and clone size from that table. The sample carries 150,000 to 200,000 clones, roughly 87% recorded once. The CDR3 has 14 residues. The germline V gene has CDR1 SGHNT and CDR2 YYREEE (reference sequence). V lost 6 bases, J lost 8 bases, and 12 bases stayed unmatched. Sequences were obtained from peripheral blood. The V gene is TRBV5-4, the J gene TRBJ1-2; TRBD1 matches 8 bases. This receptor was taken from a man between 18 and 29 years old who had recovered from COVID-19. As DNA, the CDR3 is TGTGCCAGCACCACGGACCAGGGGGCGCGAGGCTACACCTTC. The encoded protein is CASTTDQGARGYTF.